This entry features one T cell receptor beta chain sequence. Its antigen is still unknown. Every donor was a healthy Caucasian. The data are from a study of identical twins. Points from the study as a whole: Excess sharing between twins was weaker in beta out-of-frame sequences. In cord blood, abundant beta clonotypes had fewer insertions; memory showed no trend.

Through template switching, a universal primer site was introduced, and the cDNA contained unique molecular identifiers. TCRdb analysed the 5' RACE reads with MiXCR anew, one entry per CDR3 protein. The profile shows approximately 600,000 distinct CDR3 sequences, approximately 9.6% of them singletons. The CDR3 totals 16 residues. J lost 4 bases, V lost 0 bases, and 5 bases had no gene match. Germline V lookup: CDR1 SGHKS, CDR2 YYEKEE (reference sequence). A further study also used this sample, focusing on yellow fever vaccine responses in identical twins.

Sequencing was done on a sample of PBMCs. J is TRBJ2-5 and V is TRBV5-5; 11 bases are a match to TRBD2. This clonotype was sampled from a woman younger than 35 in good health. The CDR3: CASSLGSSGGAETQYF. In DNA form, the CDR3 reads TGTGCCAGCAGCTTGGGTAGTAGCGGGGGGGCAGAGACCCAGTACTTC. Complete variable domain (other parts from reference TRBV5-5 and TRBJ2-5): DAGVTQSPTHLIKTRGQQVTLRCSPISGHKSVSWYQQVLGQGPQFIFQYYEKEERGRGNFPDRFSARQFPNYSSELNVNALLLGDSALYLCASSLGSSGGAETQYFGPGTRLLVL.